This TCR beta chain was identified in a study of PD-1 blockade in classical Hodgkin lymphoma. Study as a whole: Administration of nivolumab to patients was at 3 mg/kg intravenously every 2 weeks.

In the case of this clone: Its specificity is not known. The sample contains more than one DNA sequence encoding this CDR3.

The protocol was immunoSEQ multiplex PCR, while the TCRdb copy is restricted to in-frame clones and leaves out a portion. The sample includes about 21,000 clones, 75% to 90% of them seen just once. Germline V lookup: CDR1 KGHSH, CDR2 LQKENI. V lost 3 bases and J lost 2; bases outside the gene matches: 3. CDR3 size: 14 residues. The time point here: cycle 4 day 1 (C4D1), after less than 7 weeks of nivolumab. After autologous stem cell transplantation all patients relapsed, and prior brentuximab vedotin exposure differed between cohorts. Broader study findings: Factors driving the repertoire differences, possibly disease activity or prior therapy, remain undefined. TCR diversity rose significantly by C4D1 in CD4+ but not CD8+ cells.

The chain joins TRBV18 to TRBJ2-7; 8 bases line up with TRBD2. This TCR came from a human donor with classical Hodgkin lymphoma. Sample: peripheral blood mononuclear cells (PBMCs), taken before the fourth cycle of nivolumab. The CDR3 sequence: CASSPGLGTYEQYF. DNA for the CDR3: TGTGCCAGCTCACCGGGACTAGGGACCTACGAGCAGTACTTC.